These T cell receptor beta chains were read from a single sample in a study of Graves' ophthalmopathy and Graves' hyperthyroidism. TCRdb re-called the multiplex PCR reads with MiXCR, one entry per CDR3 protein. The sample lists 170,000 or so distinct CDR3 sequences, roughly two fifths occurring once. The sample was peripheral blood. The receptor set was obtained from a middle-aged woman with Graves' ophthalmopathy. CDR3s include the opening cysteine and the closing phenylalanine or tryptophan. Each record gives: D gene, J gene, clone size, V gene, CDR3 DNA, CDR3 protein. A D gene is named only where the DNA matches it firmly. Clone size is not always given. Where it is, it says once, few, many or a class for expanded clones.

d_gene: -
j_gene: TRBJ1-5
abundance: many
v_gene: TRBV12-3/TRBV12-4
CDR3nt: TGTGCCAGCAGTTTAGAGCGCAGGGGAAAGGATCAGCCCCAGCATTTT
CDR3aa: CASSLERRGKDQPQHF

d_gene: TRBD1
j_gene: TRBJ1-1
abundance: -
v_gene: TRBV6-1
CDR3nt: TGTGCCAGCAGCCCGGGACAGCGAACCCGTGAAGCTTTCTTT
CDR3aa: CASSPGQRTREAFF

d_gene: TRBD2
j_gene: TRBJ2-7
abundance: many
v_gene: TRBV20-1
CDR3nt: TGCAGTGCCCTACGGAGGAACTACAAGGGGAGGGACGAGCAGTACTTC
CDR3aa: CSALRRNYKGRDEQYF

d_gene: -
j_gene: TRBJ1-2
abundance: -
v_gene: TRBV12-3/TRBV12-4
CDR3nt: TGTGCCAGCCTGGGGAACTATGGCTACACCTTC
CDR3aa: CASLGNYGYTF

d_gene: TRBD1
j_gene: TRBJ1-3
abundance: many
v_gene: TRBV7-8
CDR3nt: TGTGCCAGCAGCTTAGCTGACAGGGGGACTGGAAACACCATATATTTT
CDR3aa: CASSLADRGTGNTIYF

d_gene: -
j_gene: TRBJ1-1
abundance: -
v_gene: TRBV6-5
CDR3nt: TGTGCCAGCAGCTTACAGGGCCAACACACTGAAGCTTTCTTT
CDR3aa: CASSLQGQHTEAFF

d_gene: TRBD2
j_gene: TRBJ2-4
abundance: many
v_gene: TRBV20-1
CDR3nt: TGCAGTGCTAGAGATGATCGAGGACTAGCCGATTTGAACATTCAGTACTTC
CDR3aa: CSARDDRGLADLNIQYF

d_gene: -
j_gene: TRBJ1-5
abundance: many
v_gene: TRBV12-3/TRBV12-4
CDR3nt: TGTGCCAGCAGTCATAGCAATCAGCCCCAGCATTTT
CDR3aa: CASSHSNQPQHF

d_gene: TRBD1
j_gene: TRBJ2-7
abundance: -
v_gene: TRBV12-3/TRBV12-4
CDR3nt: TGTGCCAGCAGTTCACTGCCAGGACAGGGATCTTACGAGCAGTACTTC
CDR3aa: CASSSLPGQGSYEQYF

d_gene: TRBD2
j_gene: TRBJ2-5
abundance: many
v_gene: TRBV5-1
CDR3nt: TGCGCCAGCAGCTTGGCGGTAATAGCGGGGGGTAAAGAGACCCAGTACTTC
CDR3aa: CASSLAVIAGGKETQYF

d_gene: TRBD2
j_gene: TRBJ2-2
abundance: many
v_gene: TRBV20-1
CDR3nt: TGCAGTGCTCTAGGGCGGGAGTTCACCGGGGAGCTGTTTTTT
CDR3aa: CSALGREFTGELFF

d_gene: TRBD2
j_gene: TRBJ2-2
abundance: many
v_gene: TRBV2
CDR3nt: TGTGCCAGCAGTTGGGGGATGGAGCGGGGGGCTGTCGGGGAGCTGTTTTTT
CDR3aa: CASSWGMERGAVGELFF

d_gene: -
j_gene: TRBJ2-7
abundance: many
v_gene: TRBV5-4
CDR3nt: TGTGCCAGCAGTGATCCGGTGACAGCGAACTACGAGCAGTACTTC
CDR3aa: CASSDPVTANYEQYF

d_gene: -
j_gene: TRBJ2-5
abundance: few
v_gene: TRBV7-9
CDR3nt: TGTGCCAGCAGCTTAGGGGCAGGGGATTTCCAAGAGACCCAGTACTTC
CDR3aa: CASSLGAGDFQETQYF

d_gene: -
j_gene: TRBJ2-7
abundance: -
v_gene: TRBV7-2
CDR3nt: TGTGCCAGCAGCAGAGGGGAGGCCCACGAGCAGTACTTC
CDR3aa: CASSRGEAHEQYF

d_gene: -
j_gene: TRBJ2-7
abundance: few
v_gene: TRBV28
CDR3nt: TGTGCCAGCAGTTTATGGGGCGAGCAGTACTTC
CDR3aa: CASSLWGEQYF

d_gene: TRBD2
j_gene: TRBJ2-7
abundance: -
v_gene: TRBV6-5
CDR3nt: TGTGCCAGCAGTTCCCCTAGCGGTTCCTACGAGCAGTACTTC
CDR3aa: CASSSPSGSYEQYF

d_gene: TRBD2
j_gene: TRBJ2-2
abundance: many
v_gene: TRBV6-5
CDR3nt: TGTGCCAGCGGTTACGGCGGGAGCTATTTTTCCGGGGAGCTGTTTTTT
CDR3aa: CASGYGGSYFSGELFF

d_gene: -
j_gene: TRBJ2-5
abundance: -
v_gene: TRBV20-1
CDR3nt: TGCAGTGCTAGCCGGGCGAAAGAGACCCAGTACTTC
CDR3aa: CSASRAKETQYF

d_gene: -
j_gene: TRBJ1-1
abundance: -
v_gene: TRBV28
CDR3nt: TGTGCCAGCAATCCCTCAGGGCTGGGAAACACTGAAGCTTTCTTT
CDR3aa: CASNPSGLGNTEAFF

d_gene: -
j_gene: TRBJ1-5
abundance: many
v_gene: TRBV7-2
CDR3nt: TGTGCCAGCAGCGCAGACTGGCCAGAGCCCCAGCATTTT
CDR3aa: CASSADWPEPQHF

d_gene: -
j_gene: TRBJ1-5
abundance: -
v_gene: TRBV12-3/TRBV12-4
CDR3nt: TGTGCCAGCAGTGAACACTCCCCTCAGCCCCAGCATTTT
CDR3aa: CASSEHSPQPQHF

d_gene: TRBD1
j_gene: TRBJ1-3
abundance: many
v_gene: TRBV3-1
CDR3nt: TGTGCCAGCAGCCTTGGGACAGGCAGTGGAAACACCATATATTTT
CDR3aa: CASSLGTGSGNTIYF

d_gene: -
j_gene: TRBJ1-5
abundance: many
v_gene: TRBV20-1
CDR3nt: TGCAGTGCTTTACAGGGAAATAGCAATCAGCCCCAGCATTTT
CDR3aa: CSALQGNSNQPQHF

d_gene: TRBD2
j_gene: TRBJ2-7
abundance: many
v_gene: TRBV7-8
CDR3nt: TGTGCCAGCAGCTTAGGCAGGGCGGGGGGGCACGAGCAGTACTTC
CDR3aa: CASSLGRAGGHEQYF

d_gene: -
j_gene: TRBJ2-5
abundance: -
v_gene: TRBV12-3/TRBV12-4
CDR3nt: TGTGCCAGCAGTTCCAGTCACATTCAAGAGACCCAGTACTTC
CDR3aa: CASSSSHIQETQYF

d_gene: TRBD1
j_gene: TRBJ2-5
abundance: -
v_gene: TRBV3-1
CDR3nt: TGTGCCAGCAGCCAGGGGACAGGGGTCGACGGCGAGACCCAGTACTTC
CDR3aa: CASSQGTGVDGETQYF

d_gene: TRBD2
j_gene: TRBJ2-5
abundance: many
v_gene: TRBV12-3/TRBV12-4
CDR3nt: TGTGCCAGCAGTTCTGTACGACTAGCGGGAGGGCCGCGAGAGACCCAGTACTTC
CDR3aa: CASSSVRLAGGPRETQYF

d_gene: -
j_gene: TRBJ1-5
abundance: many
v_gene: TRBV20-1
CDR3nt: TGCAGTGCTCGGGGGGAGTCTCAGCCCCAGCATTTT
CDR3aa: CSARGESQPQHF

d_gene: TRBD2
j_gene: TRBJ2-5
abundance: many
v_gene: TRBV12-3/TRBV12-4
CDR3nt: TGTGCCGCGTCTCGGGGGGGCGGTGAGACCCAGTACTTC
CDR3aa: CAASRGGGETQYF

d_gene: -
j_gene: TRBJ1-2
abundance: once
v_gene: TRBV5-1
CDR3nt: TGCGCCAGCAGCTCGACAAATACAGGGAACTATGGCTACACCTTC
CDR3aa: CASSSTNTGNYGYTF

d_gene: TRBD1
j_gene: TRBJ1-2
abundance: many
v_gene: TRBV7-8
CDR3nt: TGTGCCAGCAGGCCAAGGGGACAGGACTATGGCTACACCTTC
CDR3aa: CASRPRGQDYGYTF

d_gene: TRBD1
j_gene: TRBJ2-7
abundance: -
v_gene: TRBV12-3/TRBV12-4
CDR3nt: TGTGCCAGCAGCTTGGACAGGGTTGAGCAGTACTTC
CDR3aa: CASSLDRVEQYF

d_gene: TRBD2
j_gene: TRBJ2-7
abundance: many
v_gene: TRBV7-2
CDR3nt: TGTGCCAGCAGAATTGGGGTAGCGGGGTCCTACGAGCAGTACTTC
CDR3aa: CASRIGVAGSYEQYF